These T cell receptor beta chains were read from a single sample in a study of control samples from healthy donors and cancer patients. Only in-frame clones appear in the TCRdb table, and some are missing; sequencing was by immunoSEQ multiplex PCR. The table shows around 100,000 clones, with 80% to 95% occurring only once. Sequencing input: blood. The source of these receptors is a human donor in good health. The donor label of this sample is uncertain. Each CDR3 is given with its conserved first and last residue. A D gene is named only where the DNA matches it firmly. The listing skips clone size in some rows; elsewhere it reads once, few, many or a size class.

CASSEIGTGRQETQYF	TGTGCCAGCAGTGAAATCGGGACAGGGCGCCAAGAGACCCAGTACTTC	.	TRBV2	TRBJ2-5	TRBD1
CASSYSGSGGYTF	TGTGCCAGCAGTTATTCGGGCTCCGGTGGCTACACCTTC	.	TRBV6-5	TRBJ1-2	.
CASSPHTGETYGYTF	TGTGCCAGCAGCCCCCACACCGGGGAAACTTATGGCTACACCTTC	.	TRBV9	TRBJ1-2	.
CAISETEALGSGGRKTQYF	TGTGCCATCAGTGAGACGGAAGCCTTAGGTAGCGGGGGGCGAAAGACCCAGTACTTC	.	TRBV10-3	TRBJ2-5	TRBD2
CASGTGGMTGELFF	TGTGCCAGCGGGACAGGGGGCATGACCGGGGAGCTGTTTTTT	.	TRBV9	TRBJ2-2	TRBD1
CSVVKGRSTEAFF	TGCAGCGTTGTAAAGGGGAGAAGTACTGAAGCTTTCTTT	.	TRBV29-1	TRBJ1-1	.
CAIPGLVSYEQYF	TGTGCCATTCCGGGACTAGTTTCCTACGAGCAGTACTTC	.	TRBV2	TRBJ2-7	TRBD2
CASSSQNRGQEGYTF	TGTGCCAGCAGCTCGCAAAACAGGGGGCAGGAGGGCTACACCTTC	.	TRBV5-4	TRBJ1-2	TRBD1
CASSLDPYRVRNNEQFF	TGCGCCAGCAGCTTGGATCCGTACAGGGTGCGGAACAATGAGCAGTTCTTC	.	TRBV5-1	TRBJ2-1	.
CASRKSGTSGPRETQYF	TGTGCCAGCAGAAAATCCGGGACTAGCGGTCCTCGAGAGACCCAGTACTTC	.	TRBV2	TRBJ2-5	TRBD2
CASSQPRSTGPPSTIYF	TGTGCCAGCAGCCAACCACGGAGCACAGGACCCCCGAGCACCATATATTTT	.	TRBV3-1/TRBV3-2	TRBJ1-3	.
CASSSDRDVNYNSPLHF	TGTGCCAGCAGTTCGGACAGGGACGTTAACTATAATTCACCCCTCCACTTT	once	TRBV27	TRBJ1-6	TRBD1
CASGLAGNTQYF	TGTGCCAGCGGACTAGCGGGGAATACGCAGTATTTT	.	TRBV18	TRBJ2-3	TRBD2
CASRAAPDQPQHF	TGTGCCAGCAGGGCTGCCCCTGATCAGCCCCAGCATTTT	.	TRBV5-4	TRBJ1-5	.
CASSGNTRTEAFF	TGTGCCAGCAGCGGCAATACGAGGACTGAAGCTTTCTTT	.	TRBV9	TRBJ1-1	.
CASSLYRESDEQFF	TGCGCCAGCAGCTTATACAGGGAATCCGATGAGCAGTTCTTC	.	TRBV5-1	TRBJ2-1	.
CASSLGQLDNEKLFF	TGCGCCAGCAGCTTGGGGCAGTTGGATAATGAAAAACTGTTTTTT	once	TRBV5-1	TRBJ1-4	.
CASSFVATDTQYF	TGTGCCAGCAGTTTTGTGGCGACAGATACGCAGTATTTT	.	TRBV12-3/TRBV12-4	TRBJ2-3	.
CASSSVGLGEETQYF	TGTGCCAGCAGTTCGGTGGGCCTAGGAGAAGAGACCCAGTACTTC	.	TRBV27	TRBJ2-5	.
CASRPTDYGNEKLFF	TGTGCCAGTAGACCGACAGATTACGGTAATGAAAAACTGTTTTTT	.	TRBV19	TRBJ1-4	.
CASSLGSRDEKLFF	TGTGCCAGCAGCTTAGGGAGCAGGGATGAAAAACTGTTTTTT	.	TRBV7-8	TRBJ1-4	.
CASSKTRPAGGYTF	TGTGCCAGTAGTAAAACCCGGCCAGCGGGCGGCTACACCTTC	once	TRBV19	TRBJ1-2	.
CASSLSGPNQPQHF	TGTGCCAGCAGTTTAAGCGGTCCCAATCAGCCCCAGCATTTT	.	TRBV28	TRBJ1-5	.
CASSPFLRDRGDGEQFF	TGTGCCAGCAGCCCCTTCCTCCGGGACAGGGGTGACGGTGAGCAGTTCTTC	once	TRBV14	TRBJ2-1	TRBD1
CASGRTDVLF	TGTGCCAGCGGACGGACAGACGTACTCTTC	once	TRBV3-1/TRBV3-2	TRBJ1-2	.
CAISSLGTSGGASGANVLTF	TGTGCCATCAGTTCCTTAGGGACTAGCGGGGGGGCCTCTGGGGCCAACGTCCTGACTTTC	.	TRBV10-3	TRBJ2-6	TRBD2
CASSSLGQGVGWTEAFF	TGTGCCAGCAGTTCCTTGGGACAGGGGGTTGGTTGGACTGAAGCTTTCTTT	.	TRBV27	TRBJ1-1	TRBD1
CASSLSRGQGEKLFF	TGTGCCAGCAGTTTATCCAGGGGGCAGGGTGAAAAACTGTTTTTT	.	TRBV27	TRBJ1-4	TRBD1
CASSRWDSGRYEQYF	TGTGCCAGCAGCCGCTGGGACAGCGGGCGCTACGAGCAGTACTTC	.	TRBV3-1/TRBV3-2	TRBJ2-7	.
CASSWTDYNEQFF	TGTGCCAGCAGTTGGACGGACTACAATGAGCAGTTCTTC	.	TRBV12-3/TRBV12-4	TRBJ2-1	.
CATSVPGHNGYTF	TGTGCCACCAGTGTCCCGGGACATAATGGCTACACCTTC	few	TRBV24-1	TRBJ1-2	.
CASSQPRRSYGYTF	TGTGCCAGCAGCCAGCCGCGACGGTCCTATGGCTACACCTTC	.	TRBV3-1/TRBV3-2	TRBJ1-2	.
CASSSSVKLFF	TGTGCCAGCAGCTCATCGGTAAAACTGTTTTTT	.	TRBV11-2	TRBJ1-4	.
CASRSEGWVGNTEAFF	TGCGCCAGCAGGTCAGAAGGCTGGGTTGGCAACACTGAAGCTTTCTTT	.	TRBV4-1	TRBJ1-1	.
CASSPPSGQGVFNEQFF	TGTGCCAGCAGCCCCCCGTCAGGACAGGGTGTCTTCAATGAGCAGTTCTTC	.	TRBV7-6	TRBJ2-1	TRBD1
CASSSDVPPEAFF	TGTGCCAGCAGTTCGGACGTGCCGCCTGAAGCTTTCTTT	.	TRBV5-5	TRBJ1-1	.
CASSVAAGGHSPLHF	TGTGCCAGCAGCGTAGCGGCAGGGGGTCATTCACCCCTCCACTTT	.	TRBV9	TRBJ1-6	TRBD1
CSASLQGADGYTF	TGCAGTGCTAGTTTACAGGGGGCGGATGGCTACACCTTC	.	TRBV20-1	TRBJ1-2	TRBD1
CASSPRGDASSGNTIYF	TGTGCCAGCAGCCCTAGGGGGGACGCCAGCTCTGGAAACACCATATATTTT	.	TRBV5-5	TRBJ1-3	.
CASSPGAVNVYNSPLHF	TGTGCCAGTAGTCCGGGGGCCGTCAATGTATATAATTCACCCCTCCACTTT	.	TRBV19	TRBJ1-6	.
CASSQDNRGAYEQYF	TGTGCCAGCAGCCAAGACAACAGGGGAGCCTACGAGCAGTACTTC	.	TRBV3-1/TRBV3-2	TRBJ2-7	TRBD1
CASSLNRAHDRLAKNIQYF	TGTGCCAGCAGTCTTAACAGGGCTCACGATAGATTAGCCAAAAACATTCAGTACTTC	.	TRBV28	TRBJ2-4	.
CASGGGSGEAFF	TGCGCCAGCGGAGGGGGTTCTGGAGAAGCTTTCTTT	.	TRBV10-2	TRBJ1-1	.
CASSRREGVAGELFF	TGTGCCAGCAGCCGCAGGGAAGGCGTTGCCGGGGAGCTGTTTTTT	.	TRBV7-2	TRBJ2-2	.
CASIRDRGDYGYTF	TGTGCCAGCATTCGGGACAGAGGTGACTATGGCTACACCTTC	.	TRBV6-5	TRBJ1-2	TRBD1
CSASRTEYGYTF	TGCAGTGCTAGTCGGACAGAGTATGGCTACACCTTC	.	TRBV20-1	TRBJ1-2	.
CASSLIRYTEAFF	TGTGCCAGCAGCTTAATAAGGTACACTGAAGCTTTCTTT	.	TRBV7-2	TRBJ1-1	.
CASRAGTKAGANVLTF	TGTGCCAGTAGGGCAGGGACGAAAGCTGGGGCCAACGTCCTGACTTTC	.	TRBV19	TRBJ2-6	.
CASSEGWEKLFF	TGTGCCAGCTCAGAGGGCTGGGAAAAACTGTTTTTT	.	TRBV12-3/TRBV12-4	TRBJ1-4	.